This T cell receptor (beta chain) appears in the sequencing data of a study of OX40 agonist ivuxolimab in advanced cancers. Across the study: Three individuals attained partial responses, comprising one hepatocellular carcinoma case and two cutaneous melanoma cases.

Any history of autoimmune disease or systemic immunosuppression disqualified patients. Sequencing was performed with immunoSEQ multiplex PCR; in TCRdb, only in-frame clones are kept and a portion is missing. The table includes approximately 55,000 clones, about 90% detected once. Germline loops: CDR1 GTSNPN, CDR2 SVGIG (reference sequence). With 5 bases removed from V and 5 bases from J, the gap between germline ends came to 12 bases. The CDR3 consists of 13 residues. This TCR was sampled from an adult with an advanced solid tumor such as melanoma, head and neck, liver or kidney cancer. Sequences were derived from CD4+ or CD8+ T cells sorted from blood, sampled in a trial of the OX40 agonist ivuxolimab. V usage is TRBV30 and J usage is TRBJ1-4; D might be TRBD1 (5 bases). CDR3 in DNA: TGTGCCTGGTTGGGACGGACGAATGAAAAACTGTTTTTT. This sequence encodes CAWLGRTNEKLFF.